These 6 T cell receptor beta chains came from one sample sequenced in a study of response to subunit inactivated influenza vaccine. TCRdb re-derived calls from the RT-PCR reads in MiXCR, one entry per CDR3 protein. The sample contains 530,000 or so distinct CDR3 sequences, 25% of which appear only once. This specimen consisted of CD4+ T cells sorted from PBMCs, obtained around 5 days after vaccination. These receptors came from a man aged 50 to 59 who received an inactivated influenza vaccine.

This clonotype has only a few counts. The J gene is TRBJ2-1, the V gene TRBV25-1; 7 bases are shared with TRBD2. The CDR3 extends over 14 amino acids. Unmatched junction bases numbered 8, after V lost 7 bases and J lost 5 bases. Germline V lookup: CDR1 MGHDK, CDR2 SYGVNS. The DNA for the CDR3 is TGTGCCAGCATTGCGGCGGGAGTGCACAATGAGCAGTTCTTC. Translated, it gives CASIAAGVHNEQFF.

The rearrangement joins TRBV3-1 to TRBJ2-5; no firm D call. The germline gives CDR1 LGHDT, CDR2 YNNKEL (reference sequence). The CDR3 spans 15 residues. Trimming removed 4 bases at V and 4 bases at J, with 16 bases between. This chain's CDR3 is CASSPTSLSGETQYF. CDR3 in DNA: TGTGCCAGCAGCCCGACGTCATTGTCGGGAGAGACCCAGTACTTC.

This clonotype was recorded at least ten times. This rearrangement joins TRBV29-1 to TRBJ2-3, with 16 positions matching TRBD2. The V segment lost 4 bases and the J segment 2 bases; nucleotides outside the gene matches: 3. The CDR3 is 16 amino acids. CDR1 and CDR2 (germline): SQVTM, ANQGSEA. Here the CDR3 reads CSVGGLAGGSTDTQYF. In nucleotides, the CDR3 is TGCAGCGTTGGGGGACTAGCGGGAGGGTCCACAGATACGCAGTATTTT.

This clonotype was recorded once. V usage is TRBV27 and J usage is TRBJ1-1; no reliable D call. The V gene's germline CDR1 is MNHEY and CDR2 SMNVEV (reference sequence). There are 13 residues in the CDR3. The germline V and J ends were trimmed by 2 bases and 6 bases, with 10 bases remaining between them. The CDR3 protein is CASSLRTGPEAFF. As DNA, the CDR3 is TGTGCCAGCAGTTTAAGAACCGGCCCTGAAGCTTTCTTT.

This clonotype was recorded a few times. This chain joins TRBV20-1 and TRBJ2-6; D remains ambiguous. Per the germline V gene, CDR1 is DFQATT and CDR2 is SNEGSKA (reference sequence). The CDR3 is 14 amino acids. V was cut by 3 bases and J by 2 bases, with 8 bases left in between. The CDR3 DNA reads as TGCAGTGCTAGGTCGTACACTGGGGCCAACGTCCTGACTTTC. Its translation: CSARSYTGANVLTF.

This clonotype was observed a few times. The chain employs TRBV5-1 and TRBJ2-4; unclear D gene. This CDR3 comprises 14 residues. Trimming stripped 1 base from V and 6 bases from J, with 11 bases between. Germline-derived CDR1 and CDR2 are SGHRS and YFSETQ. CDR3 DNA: TGCGCCAGCAGCTTGAGTTCGGTGAGAAACATTCAGTACTTC. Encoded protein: CASSLSSVRNIQYF.